This T cell receptor (beta chain) was sequenced during a study of blood T cells in healthy people across ages. Primers used in a second PCR of about 7 to 12 cycles were a sample-barcoded 5' primer and a J-beta primer mix. The study obtained at least 3 million CDR3-containing paired-end reads from every sample. TCRdb re-derived calls from the 5' RACE reads in MiXCR, one entry per CDR3 protein. This sample has over a million distinct CDR3 sequences; 40% to 50% occur once, and the top ten carry approximately 7.9%. Sequencing was performed on blood. The clonotype originates from a young woman in good health.

The CDR3, as DNA: TGCAGCGGTCGAGGGGGGGAGACCCAGTACTTC. It specifies CSGRGGETQYF. The rearrangement links TRBV29-1 to TRBJ2-5; the D gene could be TRBD1 or TRBD2 (6 bases each). The V end was cut by 7 bases, the J end by 5 bases, with 11 bases between. Per the germline V gene, CDR1 is SQVTM and CDR2 is ANQGSEA. CDR3 size: 11 residues.